The T cell receptor beta chain under discussion was sequenced for a study of blood T cell repertoires in COVID-19. In the original processing: Nucleated cell number was recorded as an estimate derived from reference gene primer amplification. TCRdb's table, derived via immunoSEQ multiplex PCR, lists solely in-frame clones and lacks some. V and J calls and clone size are as listed in that table; D and trimming were resolved from the DNA. This table has 200,000 to 250,000 clones, nearly 90% appearing once. The CDR3 has 15 amino acids. The V gene's germline CDR1 is SGHAT and CDR2 FQNNGV. V lost 4 bases and J lost 4; bases outside the gene matches: 8.

J is TRBJ1-1 and V is TRBV11-2; 8 bases line up with TRBD1. The receptor was isolated from a man aged 18 to 30 with active or convalescent COVID-19. The sequencing sample was made of peripheral blood. The CDR3: CASSSDRGDITEAFF. The CDR3 DNA is TGTGCCAGCAGCTCCGACAGGGGCGATATCACTGAAGCTTTCTTT. Based on the CDR3 plus reference TRBV11-2 and TRBJ1-1, the full variable domain is EAGVAQSPRYKIIEKRQSVAFWCNPISGHATLYWYQQILGQGPKLLIQFQNNGVVDDSQLPKDRFSAERLKGVDSTLKIQPAKLEDSAVYLCASSSDRGDITEAFFGQGTRLTVV.